This TCR beta chain was identified during a study of blood T cell repertoires in COVID-19. About the study: Samples of COVID-19 (acute and convalescent) were obtained from the United States, Italy and Spain. The analysed material was cDNA or gDNA that came from T cells, B-cell-depleted T cells, or PBMCs.

Method: immunoSEQ multiplex PCR; TCRdb's copy keeps in-frame clones and lacks some. The data hold some 120,000 clones, with around 83% observed a single time. It was during active infection that Seattle patients were enrolled and then longitudinally followed. The sequencing input was peripheral blood. The TCR sequence derives from a woman aged 80 or over with COVID-19, enrolled during active disease.

The CDR3 DNA is TGTGCCAGCAGCCAAGCCCGGGACACTGAAGCTTTCTTT. It encodes CASSQARDTEAFF. The chain employs TRBV4-2 and TRBJ1-1; no reliable D call. Trimming shortened V by 1 base and J by 3 bases, and 6 bases separated the two germline ends. Per the germline V gene, CDR1 is LGHNA and CDR2 is YNFKEQ. The CDR3 loop spans 13 amino acids.